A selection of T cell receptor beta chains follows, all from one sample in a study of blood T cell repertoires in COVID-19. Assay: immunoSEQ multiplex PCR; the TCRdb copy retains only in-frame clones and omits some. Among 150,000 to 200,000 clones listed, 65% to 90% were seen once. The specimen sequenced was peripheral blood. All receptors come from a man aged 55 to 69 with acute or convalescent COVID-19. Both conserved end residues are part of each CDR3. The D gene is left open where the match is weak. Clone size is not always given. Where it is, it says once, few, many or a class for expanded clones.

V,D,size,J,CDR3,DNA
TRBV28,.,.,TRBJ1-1,CASSLQQSEAFF,TGTGCCAGCAGCCTCCAACAATCTGAAGCTTTCTTT
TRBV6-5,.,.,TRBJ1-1,CATSLGIASEAFF,TGTGCCACCTCACTAGGGATAGCATCTGAAGCTTTCTTT
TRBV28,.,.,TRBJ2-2,CASNPGGSTGELFF,TGTGCCAGCAATCCTGGGGGGAGCACCGGGGAGCTGTTTTTT
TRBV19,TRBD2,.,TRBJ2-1,CASSIDTSGSGWFF,TGTGCCAGTAGTATAGATACTAGCGGGAGTGGTTGGTTCTTC
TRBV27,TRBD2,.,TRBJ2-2,CASSLLGTSGRGVDTGELFF,TGTGCCAGCAGTTTATTGGGGACTAGCGGGAGGGGGGTAGACACCGGGGAGCTGTTTTTT
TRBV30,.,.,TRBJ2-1,CAWTISYDEQFF,TGTGCCTGGACTATATCCTACGATGAGCAGTTCTTC
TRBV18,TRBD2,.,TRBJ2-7,CASSPQGAGGPGEQYF,TGTGCCAGCTCACCACAGGGAGCGGGAGGGCCTGGCGAGCAGTACTTC
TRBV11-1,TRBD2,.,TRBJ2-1,CASSLSGSSYNEQFF,TGTGCCAGCAGCCTTAGCGGGAGCTCCTACAATGAGCAGTTCTTC
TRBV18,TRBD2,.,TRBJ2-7,CASSPLTSGSSYEQYF,TGTGCCAGCTCACCGCTTACTAGCGGGAGCTCCTACGAGCAGTACTTC
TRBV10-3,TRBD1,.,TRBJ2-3,CAASDRGRGTDTQYF,TGTGCCGCCAGTGACAGGGGAAGGGGCACAGATACGCAGTATTTT
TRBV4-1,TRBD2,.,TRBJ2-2,CASSLAGGTTGELFF,TGCGCCAGCAGCCTAGCGGGAGGTACCACCGGGGAGCTGTTTTTT
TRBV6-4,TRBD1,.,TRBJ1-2,CASSTGTGGSYGYTF,TGTGCCAGCAGCACCGGGACAGGGGGCAGCTATGGCTACACCTTC
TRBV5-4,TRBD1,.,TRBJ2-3,CASSSGLTGDTDTQYF,TGTGCCAGCAGCTCCGGCCTGACAGGGGACACAGATACGCAGTATTTT
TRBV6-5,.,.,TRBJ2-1,CASSYSGSGFYNEQFF,TGTGCCAGCAGTTACTCGGGAAGCGGGTTCTACAATGAGCAGTTCTTC
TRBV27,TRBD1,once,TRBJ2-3,CASSLVRDRGPDTQYF,TGTGCCAGCAGTTTAGTCCGGGACAGGGGGCCAGATACGCAGTATTTT
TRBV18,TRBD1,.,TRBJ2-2,CASLRGTVNTGELFF,TGTGCCAGCCTTAGAGGGACAGTGAACACCGGGGAGCTGTTTTTT
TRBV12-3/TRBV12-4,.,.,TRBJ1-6,CASSRQGNSPLHF,TGTGCCAGCAGTAGGCAGGGGAATTCACCCCTCCACTTT
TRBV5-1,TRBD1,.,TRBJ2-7,CASSLGGTDESEQYF,TGCGCCAGCAGCTTGGGAGGGACAGACGAATCCGAGCAGTACTTC
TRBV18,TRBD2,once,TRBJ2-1,CASSPSGLVSDEQFF,TGTGCCAGCTCACCCAGCGGACTAGTCTCGGATGAGCAGTTCTTC
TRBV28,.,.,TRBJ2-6,CASSPPGAGANVLTF,TGTGCCAGCAGTCCCCCCGGAGCTGGGGCCAACGTCCTGACTTTC
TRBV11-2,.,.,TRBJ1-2,CASSLTGNRGGYTF,TGTGCCAGCAGCTTAACGGGAAACCGGGGTGGCTACACCTTC
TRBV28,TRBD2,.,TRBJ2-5,CASNAPGLEETQYF,TGTGCCAGCAACGCCCCGGGACTAGAAGAGACCCAGTACTTC
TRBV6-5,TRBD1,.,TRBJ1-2,CASRNDRAYGYTF,TGTGCCAGCAGGAACGACAGGGCCTATGGCTACACCTTC
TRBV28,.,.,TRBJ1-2,CASSQGFYGYTF,TGTGCCAGCAGTCAGGGGTTCTATGGCTACACCTTC
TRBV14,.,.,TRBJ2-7,CASSPLLASRDEQYF,TGTGCCAGCAGCCCACTACTGGCCTCCAGGGACGAGCAGTACTTC
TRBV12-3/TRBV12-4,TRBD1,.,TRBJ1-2,CASGTGQIYTF,TGTGCCAGCGGAACGGGACAGATCTATACCTTC
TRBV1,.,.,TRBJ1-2,CTSSQVGGRYANYGYTF,TGCACCAGCAGCCAAGTCGGGGGGCGATATGCTAACTATGGCTACACCTTC
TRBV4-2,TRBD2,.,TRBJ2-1,CASSQTSYEQFF,TGTGCCAGCAGCCAGACTAGCTATGAGCAGTTCTTC
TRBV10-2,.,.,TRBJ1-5,CASSYSNQPQHF,TGCGCCAGCAGTTATAGCAATCAGCCCCAGCATTTT
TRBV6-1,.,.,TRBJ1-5,CASSEGPLGPQHF,TGTGCCAGCAGTGAAGGCCCACTCGGGCCCCAGCATTTT
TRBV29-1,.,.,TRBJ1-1,CSVDRDTNTEAFF,TGCAGCGTTGATCGGGACACGAACACTGAAGCTTTCTTT
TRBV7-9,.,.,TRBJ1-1,CASSSTQGDTEAFF,TGTGCCAGCAGCTCCACACAGGGTGACACTGAAGCTTTCTTT
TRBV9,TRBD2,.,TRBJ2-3,CASSGDPFLPGLVLSTDTQYF,TGTGCCAGCAGCGGTGACCCCTTCCTCCCGGGACTAGTGCTTAGCACAGATACGCAGTATTTT
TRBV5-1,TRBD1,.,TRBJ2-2,CASSIQGGNTGELFF,TGCGCCAGCAGTATACAGGGGGGTAACACCGGGGAGCTGTTTTTT
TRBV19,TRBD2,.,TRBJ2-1,CASSPSGSSYNEQFF,TGTGCCAGTAGCCCTAGCGGGAGTAGCTACAATGAGCAGTTCTTC
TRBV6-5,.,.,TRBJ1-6,CASSPGYRNNSPLHF,TGTGCCAGCAGCCCAGGGTACCGGAATAATTCACCCCTCCACTTT
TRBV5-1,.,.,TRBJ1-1,CASSTLGGGTEAFF,TGCGCCAGCAGCACCTTGGGGGGTGGGACTGAAGCTTTCTTT
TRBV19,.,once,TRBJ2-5,CASRNRVRETQYF,TGTGCCAGTAGAAACAGGGTACGGGAGACCCAGTACTTC
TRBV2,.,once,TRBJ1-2,CASKDSLYNYGYTF,TGTGCCAGCAAAGACAGCCTTTACAACTATGGCTACACCTTC
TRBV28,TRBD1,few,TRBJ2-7,CATYPRTGFREQYF,TGTGCCACCTATCCCCGGACAGGGTTTAGGGAGCAGTACTTC
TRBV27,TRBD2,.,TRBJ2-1,CASRKGGPVNEQFF,TGTGCCAGCAGGAAGGGAGGGCCCGTCAATGAGCAGTTCTTC
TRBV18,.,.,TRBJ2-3,CASSPLTEALTDTQYF,TGTGCCAGCTCACCACTTACTGAGGCTCTCACAGATACGCAGTATTTT
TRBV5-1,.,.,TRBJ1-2,CASSSPQQGNYGYTF,TGCGCCAGCAGCTCCCCCCAACAGGGAAACTATGGCTACACCTTC
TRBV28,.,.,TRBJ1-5,CASSWVGDQPQHF,TGTGCCAGCAGTTGGGTAGGAGATCAGCCCCAGCATTTT
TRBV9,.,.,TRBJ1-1,CASSVAPRPRVGGPTEAFF,TGTGCCAGCAGCGTAGCTCCACGCCCACGAGTGGGGGGACCAACTGAAGCTTTCTTT
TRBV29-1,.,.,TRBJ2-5,CSVVRTAQETQYF,TGCAGCGTTGTTAGGACAGCCCAAGAGACCCAGTACTTC
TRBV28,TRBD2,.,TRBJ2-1,CASRGGTSGELNEQFF,TGTGCCAGCAGGGGGGGGACTAGCGGAGAACTAAATGAGCAGTTCTTC
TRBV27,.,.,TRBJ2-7,CASSRGTDLYEQYF,TGTGCCAGCTCACGGGGGACGGACCTTTACGAGCAGTACTTC
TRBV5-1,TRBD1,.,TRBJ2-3,CASSPAGTGGKDTQYF,TGCGCCAGCAGCCCGGCCGGGACAGGGGGCAAAGATACGCAGTATTTT
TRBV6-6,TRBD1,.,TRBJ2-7,CASRAGTVSWQQYF,TGTGCCAGCAGAGCCGGGACAGTAAGTTGGCAGCAGTACTTC
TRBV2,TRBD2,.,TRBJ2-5,CASRGPRSGALVTYF,TGTGCCAGCAGGGGCCCGAGAAGCGGGGCTCTGGTTACCTACTTC
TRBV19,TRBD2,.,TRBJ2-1,CASSMGTSGLNEQFF,TGTGCCAGTAGTATGGGGACTAGCGGACTCAATGAGCAGTTCTTC
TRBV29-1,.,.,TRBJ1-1,CSVKQGNTEAFF,TGCAGCGTTAAGCAGGGGAACACTGAAGCTTTCTTT
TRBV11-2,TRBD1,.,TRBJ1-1,CASLDSEGQEHTEAFF,TGTGCCAGCTTAGATTCGGAGGGACAGGAACACACTGAAGCTTTCTTT
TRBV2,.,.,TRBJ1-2,CASSRPSGDGYTF,TGTGCCAGCAGTCGACCTTCGGGGGATGGCTACACCTTC